This TCR beta chain was recorded in a study of cytomegalovirus exposure and HLA in healthy donors (dated by TCRdb to about 2017). Looking at the study overall: An earlier analysis of several hundred of the donors reported approximately 290 Gb of sequence data and around 110 million unique TCR beta sequences from roughly 180 million T cells. An early release covering around 630 HLA-typed donors comprised approximately 290 gigabases of sequencing data and tens of millions of unique TCR sequences. Of the roughly 420 genotyped donors, less than 85% were placed in the genetic ancestry cluster associated with self-reported Caucasian donors. The aim of the study was to test whether cataloging public T cell receptors could identify signatures of past pathogen exposure. The study profiled the T cell repertoires of hundreds of subjects by immunosequencing and related them to cytomegalovirus serostatus. In addition to the first cohort of about 650 subjects, a separate validation cohort of over 90 different subjects was used. To predict cytomegalovirus infection status, the study brought together high-throughput TCR immunosequencing, statistical association of individual TCRs with disease status, and machine learning. To study patterns of TCR occurrence, a later analysis re-analyzed previously published TCR beta repertoires from 650 to 750 donors and added high-resolution HLA genotyping. In the later analysis, no new phenotypic data were used to find candidate immune exposures; instead, reliance was placed on TCR beta sequences and their occurrence across donors. To decide whether each TCR beta V gene segment behaved as functional or pseudogenic, an earlier analysis of approximately 600 of the donors relied on high-throughput TCR beta sequencing. Donor age, sex, ethnicity and CMV serostatus were compiled together with the repertoire data. Genome-wide SNP genotypes for about 65% of the 666 donors were used in a later genetic analysis, which treated that subset as a discovery cohort. All discovery cohort repertoires had been generated using a single sequencing platform. Both class I and class II loci were covered by HLA typing, at four-digit resolution. The number of donors typed differed by locus, with roughly 620-630 for A, B, C, DRB1 and DQB1, roughly 550 for DQA1, 606 for DPA1, and around 430 for DPB1. A handful of DR-DQ haplotypes were handled as single units for association and clustering because linkage in the cohort was strong. On average, roughly 240,000 unique TCR beta nucleotide sequences were sequenced per donor among about 400 genotyped donors of the cohort, with about 19% of those sequences being non-productive. What the work shows at the level of the full study, not this receptor alone: In both the original and validation cohorts, the classifier was reported to diagnose cytomegalovirus status with high specificity and sensitivity. In an earlier analysis of several hundred of the donors, most TCR beta V segments were observed in productive rearrangements about 87% or about 30% of the time, broadly matching IMGT annotations. A further reported finding was that TCR beta sequences accurately predicted the HLA-A and HLA-B alleles for most subjects in the first cohort. Immune exposure information for the cohort was limited to CMV serostatus. A group of highly shared sequence variants was considered likely to be a technical artifact of the sequencing pipeline. The earlier analysis of about 600 of the donors excluded seventeen rarely observed V segments, including chromosome 9 orphons, because counts were too low. It was suggested by the authors that the approach could potentially be generalized to other disease states and immunological phenotypes. A later genetic analysis reported fewer N-insertions in productive TCRs among donors in an Asian-associated ancestry cluster than the roughly 700-donor mean. Compared with equally common non-associated chains, HLA-associated TCR beta chains in a later analysis were more clonally expanded and had lower generation probabilities. Correlated functional status among segregating V segments might reflect linkage disequilibrium, but an unknown experimental factor could not be ruled out. According to a later analysis, TCR association rates differed among HLA loci, with DRB1 alleles showing the most associated TCRs and HLA-C alleles showing the fewest. Most TCR sequences were observed very rarely across donors, whereas some public TCRs were present in many individuals. A later analysis reported that several top co-occurrence clusters appeared linked to parvovirus B19, influenza, CMV and Epstein-Barr virus. The presence/absence analyses assumed that sequencing depth was roughly uniform across donors, and that assumption may not be true. This cohort had only TCR beta chains sequenced, and the lack of alpha or paired-chain data limited which features could be detected. V-gene and J-gene trimming of TCR beta chains was associated with a missense DCLRE1C variant in a later genetic analysis, and the association was replicated in an independent cohort. When HLA alleles, especially DR and DQ, strongly co-occurred, TCR associations were difficult to assign to individual alleles. In the study, 150 to 200 TCR beta chains were listed as associated with cytomegalovirus. Some IMGT-functional V segments, including TRBV6-2 and TRBV6-3, could not be told apart with the 87-base-pair reads, so those segments were excluded. Because HLA typing was unavailable for some donors at each locus, only the typed subset was used in association tests. A later analysis associated 15,000 to 20,000 TCR beta sequences with specific HLA alleles at a false discovery rate of 0.05. Three of the identified cytomegalovirus-associated TCR beta chains were confirmed in vitro to be specific for cytomegalovirus antigens. A later analysis found that most CMV-associated TCR beta chains appeared HLA-restricted, with HLA associations seemingly driven largely by CMV exposure.

About this clone: No cognate antigen has been identified for it. No base quality values were provided; no much bigger clone lies one nucleotide off.

The CDR3 holds 11 amino acids from the cysteine to the phenylalanine. Just the 33-base CDR3 DNA is kept, in frame starting at base 1. V and J are trimmed by 6 bases and 6 bases, and the gene matches miss 0 bases of the junction. CDR1 and CDR2, per the germline V gene, are ENHRY and SYGVKD. Libraries were constructed by the immunoSEQ multiplex PCR assay. For the multiplex PCR, a mixture combining 60 forward primers for TCR Vbeta segments and 13 reverse primers for TCR Jbeta segments was used. The CDR3 region of rearranged TCR beta genes was amplified from genomic DNA by a multiplex PCR assay. The Illumina HiSeq System was used to sequence the amplified TCR beta libraries as 87-base-pair reads. In the authors' own workflow: A later analysis tallied approximately 87 million unique TCR beta chains across the 700 or so repertoires, and 10 million to 11 million of those chains were shared by two or more donors. Raw reads were error-corrected and collapsed into unique sequences with a nearest-neighbor algorithm that merged closely related sequences to remove PCR and sequencing errors. V, D and J gene segments were assigned by aligning CDR3 sequences to IMGT reference sequences. For a sequence to be retained, a match of at least six nucleotides to both a V gene segment and a J gene segment was required. A rearrangement was called productive if the CDR3 had no stop codons and remained in frame with V and J, and every other rearrangement was called non-productive. CDR3 was defined by IMGT convention, running from the second conserved V-encoded cysteine to the conserved J-encoded phenylalanine. In an earlier analysis of 500 to 650 of the donors, sequences lacking an unambiguous match to a single V gene segment were excluded. In an earlier analysis of several hundred of the donors, V segments were called functional above 56.7% productive rearrangements and were called segregating when the between-donor standard deviation exceeded 5%. A statistical classification framework was built for diagnosing cytomegalovirus status from the catalog of TCR beta chain sequences. A later analysis assigned V and J genes by comparing TCR nucleotide sequences with IMGT/GENE-DB human TR gene sequences. In a later analysis, CDR3 sequences and most-parsimonious VDJ recombination scenarios were assigned using the TCRdist pipeline. A later analysis defined each TCR beta chain by its CDR3 amino acid sequence plus V-gene family, and excluded reads lacking a unique V-gene family. A later analysis removed 600 or so highly shared, low-generation-probability nucleotide sequences to deal with suspected cross-contamination and a sequencing artifact. In a later analysis, a clonal expansion index was calculated for each public chain from normalized within-repertoire ranks of inferred template counts. In a later analysis, generation probabilities were computed using a VDJ recombination model fitted to out-of-frame rearrangements, and the results were checked against IGoR. A later analysis scored TCR-TCR, TCR-HLA and TCR-CMV co-occurrence with hypergeometric tests, applying a repertoire-size bias correction to TCR pairs. False discovery rates were estimated in a later analysis by permuting HLA or CMV assignments 20 times. A later analysis grouped co-occurring TCRs with DBSCAN, adding TCRdist sequence similarity when clustering within HLA-allele-positive subsets. For co-occurrence clustering, repertoires with fewer than 30,000 or more than 120,000 public chains were excluded, along with five repertoires with anomalous nucleotide sharing. Drawn from immuneACCESS, this table holds only the in-frame rearrangements with V and J called that TCRdb kept. Clones are partly lost; checked studies trace under half to an unresolved V gene and leave the rest unexplained. V, J and clone size are taken as reported in that table, and D and trimming were inferred from the DNA itself. Here the sample has 40,000 to 55,000 clones; over 60% occur a single time. The ten most abundant clones make up approximately 7.7% of the sample.

The cohort consisted of some 730 healthy bone marrow donors. At the time of sampling, all cohort members were nominally healthy, though unrecorded immune exposures were likely present. The donor tested CMV seropositive and was one of the 289 seropositive cohort members. A peripheral blood sample was provided by each donor, and peripheral blood mononuclear cells were used for TCR beta sequencing. The Qiagen DNeasy Blood Extraction Kit was used to extract genomic DNA from the blood cell samples. This receptor was obtained from a young man in good health and CMV-seropositive. The V gene is TRBV10-3 and the J gene is TRBJ2-3, and TRBD2 aligns with 7 junction nucleotides. The sequenced sample consisted of PBMCs. This receptor has the CDR3 CAISGGDTQYF. The DNA is as follows: TGTGCCATCAGCGGGGGGGATACGCAGTATTTT.